This entry lists 11 T cell receptor beta chains sequenced from one sample in a study. One entry per CDR3 protein, called by TCRdb with MiXCR from the 5' RACE reads. The profile covers tens of thousands of distinct CDR3 sequences, with roughly 20% appearing a single time and about 4.5% taken by the ten largest. Treg sorting used a CD4+CD25+CD127-/low gate. Source material: Tregs sorted from a lymph node. The origin of the receptors is a female donor with breast cancer.

This clonotype turned up a few times. This chain joins TRBV11-2 and TRBJ1-2; 12 nucleotides match TRBD1. J was trimmed by 8 bases and V by 10 bases; bases with no gene match: 11. Per germline, CDR1 SGHAT and CDR2 FQNNGV. The CDR3 sequence is 14 residues long. CDR3 DNA sequence: TGTGCCACATCCCTGGGACAGGGGGCAGGCGGCTACACCTTC. This encodes CATSLGQGAGGYTF.

Concerning this clonotype: Being one base from a much bigger clone, this may be a read error. V gene TRBV27 combines with J gene TRBJ2-7; no definite D call. Per germline, CDR1 MNHEY and CDR2 SMNVEV (reference sequence). Deletions cut 5 bases from V and 3 bases from J, with 11 bases between. This CDR3 has 13 residues. CDR3 protein: CASSVWRNYEQYF. Here the CDR3 DNA reads TGTGCCAGCAGTGTATGGCGAAACTACGAGCAGTACTTC.

In this sample, this clonotype turned up many times. The rearrangement uses TRBV6-5 and TRBJ1-1; 9 bases map to TRBD1. The CDR3 loop spans 18 amino acids. The J segment lost 6 bases and the V segment lost 0 bases, leaving 14 bases of the junction unmatched. The germline V gene encodes CDR1 MNHEY and CDR2 SVGAGI. The CDR3 sequence is CASSYSRGNRGLKAEAFF. The CDR3 nucleotides are TGTGCCAGCAGTTACTCCCGGGGAAACAGGGGGCTAAAGGCTGAAGCTTTCTTT.

This chain uses TRBV20-1 with TRBJ2-3, with 7 nucleotides matching TRBD2. The CDR3 contains 14 residues. Trimming removed 3 bases from V and 0 bases from J; junction bases left unmatched: 3. The germline V gene has CDR1 DFQATT and CDR2 SNEGSKA (reference sequence). The CDR3 coding sequence is TGCAGTGCTAGTCTCGGGGGGAGCACAGATACGCAGTATTTT. This codes for CSASLGGSTDTQYF.

This clonotype has more than one count but fewer than ten. This chain uses TRBV5-4 with TRBJ2-3; D not resolved. CDR1 and CDR2 from the germline V gene are SGHNT and YYREEE (reference sequence). V lost 3 bases, J lost 0 bases, and 17 bases lay in between. The length of the CDR3 is 17 residues. CDR3 bases: TGTGCCAGCAGCTCAATTGGACGGATCCCTAGCACAGATACGCAGTATTTT. Protein product: CASSSIGRIPSTDTQYF.

The chain employs TRBV27 and TRBJ2-7; TRBD1 matches 8 bases. The germline gives CDR1 MNHEY, CDR2 SMNVEV (reference sequence). CDR3 length equals 16 residues. The V segment lost 4 bases and the J segment 5 bases; nucleotides outside the gene matches: 13. The chain's CDR3 is CASSSLQAGGFNEQYF. CDR3 in DNA: TGTGCCAGCAGTTCTCTCCAGGCAGGGGGCTTCAACGAGCAGTACTTC.

There are a few counts of this clonotype. The gene calls are TRBV5-1 and TRBJ2-5; 8 bases match TRBD2. Germline V gene data show CDR1 as SGHRS and CDR2 as YFSETQ. This CDR3 is built from 15 residues. The V segment lost 5 bases and the J segment 5 bases; nucleotides outside the gene matches: 11. The CDR3 sequence: CASRFKAGARETQYF. The CDR3 coding sequence is TGCGCCAGCAGATTTAAAGCGGGGGCTCGTGAGACCCAGTACTTC.

This clonotype was seen more than once but under ten times. This chain connects TRBV6-2 or TRBV6-3 to TRBJ2-7; D is undetermined. V was cut by 1 base and J by 0 bases, with 7 bases left in between. The CDR3 length is 14 residues. Germline-derived CDR1 and CDR2 are MNHEY and SVGEGT. The CDR3 nucleotides are TGTGCCAGCAGTTACTTGGAGAGCTCCTACGAGCAGTACTTC. Amino acids: CASSYLESSYEQYF.

The rearrangement joins TRBV18 to TRBJ2-3; a weak D match, TRBD1 (6 bases). The CDR3 length is 15 residues. The V gene's germline CDR1 is KGHSH and CDR2 LQKENI. Between the trimmed V and J ends, which lost 4 bases and 5 bases, there was a span of 16 bases. In nucleotides, the CDR3 is TGTGCCAGCTCACTCTCAGAAACAGGGCGAGATACGCAGTATTTT. Translation: CASSLSETGRDTQYF.

This chain joins TRBV9 and TRBJ2-1, with 13 bases that match TRBD2. The V and J ends lost 0 bases and 7 bases, in that order; junction bases with no gene match: 4. Looked up from germline, CDR1 is SGDLS and CDR2 is YYNGEE. CDR3 size: 16 residues. CDR3 residues: CASSVGTSGRLNEQFF. In DNA, the CDR3 is TGTGCCAGCAGCGTAGGGACTAGCGGGAGACTGAATGAGCAGTTCTTC. The whole variable domain, remainder taken from reference TRBV9 and TRBJ2-1, is DSGVTQTPKHLITATGQRVTLRCSPRSGDLSVYWYQQSLDQGLQFLIQYYNGEERAKGNILERFSAQQFPDLHSELNLSSLELGDSALYFCASSVGTSGRLNEQFFGPGTRLTVL.

This clonotype was observed a few times. V usage is TRBV25-1 and J usage is TRBJ2-1; either TRBD1 or TRBD2 may supply D (5 bases each). Germline assignment: CDR1 MGHDK and CDR2 SYGVNS. The CDR3 consists of 15 residues. Trimming stripped 4 bases from V and 0 bases from J, with 10 bases between. The CDR3 DNA sequence: TGTGCCAGCAGTGCCGGGGCGTCCTCCTACAATGAGCAGTTCTTC. It encodes CASSAGASSYNEQFF.